These 28 T cell receptor beta chains originate from one sample sequenced in a study of blood T cell repertoires in COVID-19. Profiling relied on immunoSEQ multiplex PCR, and the TCRdb table lists in-frame clones only, not all of them. The sample has about 140,000 clones, 75% to 90% seen once. The source material was peripheral blood. The receptors derive from a woman aged 80 or older with acute or convalescent COVID-19.

This rearrangement joins TRBV19 to TRBJ1-5, with D perhaps matching TRBD1 (5 bases). The V gene's germline CDR1 is LNHDA and CDR2 SQIVND (reference sequence). The CDR3 is 15 residues long. The V gene lost 2 bases and the J gene lost 7 bases, with 15 bases spanning the gap. The CDR3 sequence: CASSITRGGWQPQHF. CDR3 sequence (DNA): TGTGCCAGTAGTATAACCCGGGGGGGTTGGCAGCCCCAGCATTTT.

The CDR3 loop reads CASSSHPGWEDSQGQPQHF. The CDR3 coding sequence is TGTGCCAGCAGCTCCCACCCCGGGTGGGAGGACTCTCAGGGACAGCCCCAGCATTTT. V gene TRBV7-2 combines with J gene TRBJ1-5; maybe TRBD1 (5 bases). Germline CDR1 and CDR2: SGHTA and FQGNSA. CDR3 length: 19 residues. V lost 4 bases, J lost 7 bases, and 29 bases lay in between. The whole variable domain, remainder taken from reference TRBV7-2 and TRBJ1-5, is GAGVSQSPSNKVTEKGKDVELRCDPISGHTALYWYRQSLGQGLEFLIYFQGNSAPDKSGLPSDRFSAERTGGSVSTLTIQRTQQEDSAVYLCASSSHPGWEDSQGQPQHFGDGTRLSIL.

This clone was found once. The chain recombines TRBV6-5 with TRBJ1-2; 9 bases align to TRBD1. Unmatched junction bases numbered 11, after V lost 4 bases and J lost 8 bases. Germline V gene data show CDR1 as MNHEY and CDR2 as SVGAGI. This CDR3 is built from 15 residues. Here the CDR3 reads CASSFRTGDLRGYTF. The CDR3 DNA follows: TGTGCCAGCAGTTTCAGGACAGGGGACTTGCGAGGCTACACCTTC.

The V gene is TRBV30, the J gene TRBJ1-2; maybe TRBD1 (6 bases). V was cut by 5 bases and J by 2 bases, with 9 bases left in between. The CDR3 length is 12 residues. Germline CDR1 and CDR2: GTSNPN and SVGIG (reference sequence). Here the CDR3 reads CAWATGNYGYTF. In DNA form, the CDR3 reads TGTGCCTGGGCTACAGGGAACTATGGCTACACCTTC.

The chain carries TRBV4-2 and TRBJ2-1; 11 bases fit TRBD2. V dropped 4 bases and J dropped 3; count of bases not matched to a gene: 5. This CDR3 spans 16 amino acids. Germline V lookup: CDR1 LGHNA, CDR2 YNFKEQ. The CDR3 is CASSPVAGGNYNEQFF. Here the CDR3 DNA reads TGTGCCAGCAGCCCGGTAGCGGGGGGGAACTACAATGAGCAGTTCTTC.

The rearrangement links TRBV12-3 or TRBV12-4 to TRBJ2-1; D is unresolved. V lost 3 bases to trimming and J lost 10 bases, with 7 bases between them. The CDR3 consists of 11 residues. CDR3 amino acids: CASSLRGEQFF. The CDR3 DNA follows: TGTGCCAGCAGTTTGAGAGGCGAGCAGTTCTTC.

CDR3 nucleotide sequence: TGTGCCAGCAGCTTGGAAGGGGGTTCCTACAATGAGCAGTTCTTC. It is translated as CASSLEGGSYNEQFF. The rearrangement joins TRBV5-5 to TRBJ2-1, with TRBD1 as a possible D gene (6 bases). The CDR3 totals 15 residues. Trimming removed 0 bases at V and 1 base at J, with 8 bases between. Germline CDR1 is SGHKS and CDR2 is YYEKEE (reference sequence).

Notes on this clone: Other DNA sequences within the sample encode an identical CDR3. The chain joins TRBV7-3 to TRBJ1-1, with a possible D match to TRBD1 (5 bases). The germline CDR1 and CDR2 sequences are SGHTA and FQGTGA. The CDR3 spans 13 residues. With 3 bases removed from V and 2 bases from J, the gap between germline ends came to 7 bases. This chain's CDR3 is CASSFQGNTEAFF. The CDR3 DNA reads TGTGCCAGCAGCTTCCAGGGTAACACTGAAGCTTTCTTT.

The chain combines TRBV7-3 with TRBJ2-1, with 8 bases identical to TRBD2. The V gene end was trimmed by 5 bases and the J gene end by 8 bases; junction bases not matched to a gene: 8. Germline V gene data show CDR1 as SGHTA and CDR2 as FQGTGA. The CDR3 is made up of 14 amino acids. In nucleotides, the CDR3 is TGTGCCAGCAGCCGAAGCGGGGGCGATGATGAGCAGTTCTTC. As protein: CASSRSGGDDEQFF.

This rearrangement joins TRBV5-4 to TRBJ1-1; D is possibly TRBD1 (6 bases). There are 14 residues in the CDR3. The germline gives CDR1 SGHNT, CDR2 YYREEE (reference sequence). V lost 4 bases, J lost 9 bases, and 19 bases lay in between. The CDR3 DNA follows: TGTGCCAGCAGCCCCCCTCCAGGGCAGGGGAAAGCTTTCTTT. Its protein product is CASSPPPGQGKAFF.

V usage is TRBV5-1 and J usage is TRBJ2-3, with 15 bases lining up with TRBD2. In germline, CDR1 is SGHRS, CDR2 YFSETQ. The CDR3 is made up of 18 amino acids. V was clipped by 4 bases and J by 3 bases; unmatched bases: 9. CDR3 loop: CASSPVGLAGGGTDTQYF. CDR3 coding DNA: TGCGCCAGCAGCCCGGTGGGACTAGCGGGGGGAGGGACAGATACGCAGTATTTT.

This clone was counted a few times. The rearrangement links TRBV9 to TRBJ1-6; D is unclear. V was trimmed by 0 bases and J by 13 bases, leaving 11 bases between them. Per the germline V gene, CDR1 is SGDLS and CDR2 is YYNGEE. This CDR3 is 13 amino acids long. DNA of the CDR3: TGTGCCAGCAGCGTAGGGCAGGCTTTCCCCCTCCACTTT. It codes for CASSVGQAFPLHF. The entire variable domain, with the rest obtained from reference TRBV9 and TRBJ1-6, is as follows: DSGVTQTPKHLITATGQRVTLRCSPRSGDLSVYWYQQSLDQGLQFLIQYYNGEERAKGNILERFSAQQFPDLHSELNLSSLELGDSALYFCASSVGQAFPLHFGNGTRLTVT.

This chain joins TRBV21-1 and TRBJ1-5; the D call in the table, TRBD1, was not verified against the DNA. TRBV21-1 counts as a pseudogene. There are 17 residues in the CDR3. The CDR3 sequence is CASSKGTGPSSNQPQHF. CDR3 nucleotides: TGTGCCAGCAGCAAAGGAACAGGGCCGTCGAGCAATCAGCCCCAGCATTTT.

The genes are TRBV9 and TRBJ2-3; D is uncertain. The V end was cut by 0 bases, the J end by 5 bases, with 4 bases between. The CDR3 sequence is 12 residues long. Germline V gene sequence: CDR1 SGDLS, CDR2 YYNGEE. CDR3 sequence reads: CASSVGRDTQYF. CDR3 DNA: TGTGCCAGCAGCGTAGGCAGAGATACGCAGTATTTT. The full variable domain, with the rest looked up from reference TRBV9 and TRBJ2-3, is DSGVTQTPKHLITATGQRVTLRCSPRSGDLSVYWYQQSLDQGLQFLIQYYNGEERAKGNILERFSAQQFPDLHSELNLSSLELGDSALYFCASSVGRDTQYFGPGTRLTVL.

J is TRBJ2-6 and V is TRBV7-2, with 9 bases that match TRBD1. Germline assignment: CDR1 SGHTA and CDR2 FQGNSA. V shed 4 bases and J 0 bases; nucleotides not matched to a gene: 4. The CDR3 is 17 residues long. The DNA of the CDR3 is TGTGCCAGCAGCTGGACAGGGGCTAGCTCTGGGGCCAACGTCCTGACTTTC. Encoded protein: CASSWTGASSGANVLTF.

The rearrangement uses TRBV5-1 and TRBJ1-5, with no clear D. V lost 7 bases to trimming and J lost 3 bases, with 14 bases between them. CDR1 SGHRS and CDR2 YFSETQ come from the germline V gene. This CDR3 has 14 residues. The CDR3 sequence: CASSTGEFNQPQHF. For the CDR3, the DNA is TGCGCCAGCTCAACCGGGGAGTTCAATCAGCCCCAGCATTTT.

This chain connects TRBV7-9 to TRBJ2-7, with a weak D call TRBD1 (6 bases). The V and J ends lost 5 bases and 1 base respectively, with 15 bases between them. Looked up from germline, CDR1 is SEHNR and CDR2 is FQNEAQ (reference sequence). The CDR3 contains 15 residues. Here the CDR3 reads CASSRQKTGSYEQYF. The CDR3 DNA sequence: TGTGCCAGCAGCCGTCAGAAAACAGGGTCCTACGAGCAGTACTTC.

The V and J genes are TRBV20-1 and TRBJ1-1; D might be TRBD1 (6 bases). Germline CDR1 reads DFQATT; CDR2 reads SNEGSKA (reference sequence). The ends were cut back, 1 base at V and 6 bases at J, with 6 bases in the middle. CDR3 length equals 11 residues. CDR3 protein: CSARAGAEAFF. The DNA for the CDR3 is TGCAGTGCTAGAGCAGGGGCTGAAGCTTTCTTT.

The genes are TRBV20-1 and TRBJ1-2; D is uncertain. Germline assignment: CDR1 DFQATT and CDR2 SNEGSKA (reference sequence). Trimming took off 6 bases at V and 1 base at J, with 6 bases between the two ends. The CDR3 consists of 11 residues. The CDR3 here is CSAPFNYGYTF. In DNA form, the CDR3 reads TGCAGTGCCCCCTTTAACTATGGCTACACCTTC.

The V gene is TRBV5-1, the J gene TRBJ1-1; D call uncertain. CDR3 length: 14 amino acids. CDR1 and CDR2 (germline): SGHRS, YFSETQ. Deletions cut 3 bases from V and 0 bases from J, with 9 bases between. The CDR3 DNA sequence: TGCGCCAGCAGCTCGCAGAATTTGAACACTGAAGCTTTCTTT. This sequence encodes CASSSQNLNTEAFF.

CDR3 protein: CASSPPGTLNTEAFF. As DNA, the CDR3 is TGTGCCAGCTCACCACCGGGCACCCTGAACACTGAAGCTTTCTTT. V gene TRBV18 combines with J gene TRBJ1-1; D is unclear. The germline gives CDR1 KGHSH, CDR2 LQKENI. CDR3 size: 15 residues. V lost 0 bases to trimming and J lost 0 bases, with 8 bases between them.

The rearrangement links TRBV7-3 to TRBJ1-1; D is unresolved. This CDR3 has 13 residues. Germline V gene sequence: CDR1 SGHTA, CDR2 FQGTGA. Trimming cost V 4 bases and J 1 base, with 7 bases left between them. CDR3 sequence: CASSYHKNTEAFF. The CDR3 coding sequence is TGTGCCAGCAGCTACCACAAGAACACTGAAGCTTTCTTT.

The count of this clone is one. The V call is TRBV10-3, the J call TRBJ2-3; D is perhaps TRBD2 (5 bases). The V and J ends lost 0 bases and 3 bases respectively, with 19 bases between them. Germline loops: CDR1 ENHRY, CDR2 SYGVKD. This CDR3 is built from 18 residues. The CDR3 here is CAISESSLNRGSTDTQYF. Written as DNA, the CDR3 is TGTGCCATCAGTGAGTCGTCCCTAAACCGAGGGTCTACAGATACGCAGTATTTT.

DNA of the CDR3: TGTGCCAGCAGTTACAGTCAGGGGATTCGATCACCCCTCCACTTT. Encoded protein: CASSYSQGIRSPLHF. J is TRBJ1-6 and V is TRBV6-5; D might be TRBD1 (6 bases). CDR1 and CDR2 from the germline V gene are MNHEY and SVGAGI. V was cut by 2 bases and J by 10 bases, with 15 bases left in between. The CDR3 runs 15 residues.

Concerning this clone: A junction end diverges from the germline sequence, so it may reflect a read error. The chain recombines TRBV10-3 with TRBJ1-6, with 7 nucleotides matching TRBD1. Germline V gene lookup returns CDR1 ENHRY and CDR2 SYGVKD. The CDR3 totals 12 residues. CDR3 in amino acids: CAISESGQAQFF. The CDR3 DNA sequence: TGTGCCATCAGTGAGTCTGGACAGGCCCAGTTTTTT.

Turning to this clone: The sample contains more than one DNA sequence encoding this CDR3. The gene calls are TRBV30 and TRBJ1-5; weak D call: TRBD1 (5 bases). CDR3 size: 14 residues. The germline V gene has CDR1 GTSNPN and CDR2 SVGIG (reference sequence). The ends were cut back, 0 bases at V and 4 bases at J, with 10 bases in the middle. As DNA, the CDR3 is TGTGCCTGGAGTGTGGGGGGTAGTAATCAGCCCCAGCATTTT. The encoded protein is CAWSVGGSNQPQHF. Using reference TRBV30 and TRBJ1-5 for the parts outside the CDR3, the full variable domain is SQTIHQWPATLVQPVGSPLSLECTVEGTSNPNLYWYRQAAGRGLQLLFYSVGIGQISSEVPQNLSASRPQDRQFILSSKKLLLSDSGFYLCAWSVGGSNQPQHFGDGTRLSIL.

The chain carries TRBV5-1 and TRBJ1-1; weak D call: TRBD1 (5 bases). The V gene's germline CDR1 is SGHRS and CDR2 YFSETQ. There are 13 residues in the CDR3. V shed 3 bases and J shed 5 bases, with 11 bases lying between them. The CDR3 coding sequence is TGCGCCAGCAGCTCTCAGGGCCAGACTGAAGCTTTCTTT. It is translated as CASSSQGQTEAFF. Drawing the rest from reference TRBV5-1 and TRBJ1-1, the complete variable domain is KAGVTQTPRYLIKTRGQQVTLSCSPISGHRSVSWYQQTPGQGLQFLFEYFSETQRNKGNFPGRFSGRQFSNSRSEMNVSTLELGDSALYLCASSSQGQTEAFFGQGTRLTVV.

V usage is TRBV12-3 or TRBV12-4 and J usage is TRBJ1-6; D is undetermined. Trimming took off 8 bases at V and 10 bases at J, with 9 bases between the two ends. The CDR3 is made up of 11 amino acids. CDR3 nucleotide sequence: TGTGCCAGCTCTAAAGCCTCACCCCTCCACTTT. Translated, it gives CASSKASPLHF.